The following is a T cell receptor (beta chain) sequence with its context. The data were produced by immunoSEQ multiplex PCR, yet TCRdb's version contains in-frame clones alone and is incomplete. The sample has about 36,000 clones; about nine tenths are singletons. These data are taken from a study of blood T cell repertoires in COVID-19. In the study overall: From T cells, B-cell-depleted T cells, or PBMCs came the material, which was cDNA or gDNA.

The clonotype comes from a human donor in a cohort sampled during active COVID-19. Material for sequencing was peripheral blood.

In DNA form, the CDR3 reads TGTGCCAGCGGGGATTTCGGGGACACAGATACGCAGTATTTT. It encodes CASGDFGDTDTQYF. The chain joins TRBV2 to TRBJ2-3, with D maybe TRBD2 (5 bases). V lost 8 bases, J lost 2 bases, and 14 bases lay in between. From germline, CDR1 is SNHLY and CDR2 FYNNEI. The CDR3 sequence is 14 residues long. Variable domain in full (rest from reference TRBV2 and TRBJ2-3): EPEVTQTPSHQVTQMGQEVILRCVPISNHLYFYWYRQILGQKVEFLVSFYNNEISEKSEIFDDQFSVERPDGSNFTLKIRSTKLEDSAMYFCASGDFGDTDTQYFGPGTRLTVL.